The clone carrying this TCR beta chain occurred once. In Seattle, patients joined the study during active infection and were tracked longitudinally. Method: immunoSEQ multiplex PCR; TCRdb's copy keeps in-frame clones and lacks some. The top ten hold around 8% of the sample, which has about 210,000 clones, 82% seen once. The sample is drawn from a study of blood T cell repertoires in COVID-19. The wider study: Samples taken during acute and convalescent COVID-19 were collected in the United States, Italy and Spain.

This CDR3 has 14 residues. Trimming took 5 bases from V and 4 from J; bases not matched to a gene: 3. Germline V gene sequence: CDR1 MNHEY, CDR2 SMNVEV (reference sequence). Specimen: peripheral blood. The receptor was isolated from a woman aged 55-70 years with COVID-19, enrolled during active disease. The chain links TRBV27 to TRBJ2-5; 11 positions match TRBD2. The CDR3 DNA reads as TGTGCCAGCAGTAATAGCGGGAGGGGAGAGACCCAGTACTTC. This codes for CASSNSGRGETQYF.